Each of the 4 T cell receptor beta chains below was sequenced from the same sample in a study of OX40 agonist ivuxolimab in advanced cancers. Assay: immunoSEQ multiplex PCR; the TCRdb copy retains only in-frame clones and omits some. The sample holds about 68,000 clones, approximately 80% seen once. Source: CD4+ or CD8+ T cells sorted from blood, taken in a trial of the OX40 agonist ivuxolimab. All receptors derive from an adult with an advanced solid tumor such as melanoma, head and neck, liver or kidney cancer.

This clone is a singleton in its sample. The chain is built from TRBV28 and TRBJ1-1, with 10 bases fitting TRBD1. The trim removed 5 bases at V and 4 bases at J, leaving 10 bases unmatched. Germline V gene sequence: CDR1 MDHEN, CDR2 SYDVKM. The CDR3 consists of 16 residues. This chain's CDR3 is CASSPTGTGEGTEAFF. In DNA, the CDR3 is TGTGCCAGCAGTCCAACCGGGACAGGGGAAGGCACTGAAGCTTTCTTT.

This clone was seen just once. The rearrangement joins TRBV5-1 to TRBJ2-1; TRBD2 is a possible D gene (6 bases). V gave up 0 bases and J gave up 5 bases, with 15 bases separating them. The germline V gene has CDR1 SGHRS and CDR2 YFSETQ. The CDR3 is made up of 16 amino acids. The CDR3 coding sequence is TGCGCCAGCAGCTTGGGGGCCGGGGGAGGCAACAATGAGCAGTTCTTC. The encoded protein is CASSLGAGGGNNEQFF.

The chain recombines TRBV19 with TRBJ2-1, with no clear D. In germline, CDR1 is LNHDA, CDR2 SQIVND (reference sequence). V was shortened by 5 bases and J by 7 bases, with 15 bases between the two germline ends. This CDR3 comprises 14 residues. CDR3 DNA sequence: TGTGCCAGTAGTGAGGACGGTCAAAGGAATGAGCAGTTCTTC. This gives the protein CASSEDGQRNEQFF.

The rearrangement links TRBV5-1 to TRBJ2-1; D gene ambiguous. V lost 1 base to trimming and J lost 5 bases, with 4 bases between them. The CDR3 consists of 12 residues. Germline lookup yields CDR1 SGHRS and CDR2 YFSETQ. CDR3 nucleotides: TGCGCCAGCAGCTTGTCCAACAATGAGCAGTTCTTC. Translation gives CASSLSNNEQFF.